This entry is about one T cell receptor (beta chain). This specimen belongs to a study of blood T cell repertoires in COVID-19. Using immunoSEQ multiplex PCR, the repertoire was profiled, and TCRdb retains in-frame clones only, with some absent. Here the sample spans just under 95,000 clones, roughly 80% being singletons. The ends lost 8 bases at V and 5 bases at J; junction bases unmatched: 3. The germline CDR1 and CDR2 sequences are LNHDA and SQIVND (reference sequence). This CDR3 has 12 residues. The TCR originated in a human donor in a cohort sampled during active COVID-19. This rearrangement joins TRBV19 to TRBJ1-5, with TRBD1 matching 7 bases. Sample: peripheral blood. The CDR3 DNA reads TGTGCCAGTGGGGACAGCTATCAGCCCCAGCATTTT. Translation: CASGDSYQPQHF.